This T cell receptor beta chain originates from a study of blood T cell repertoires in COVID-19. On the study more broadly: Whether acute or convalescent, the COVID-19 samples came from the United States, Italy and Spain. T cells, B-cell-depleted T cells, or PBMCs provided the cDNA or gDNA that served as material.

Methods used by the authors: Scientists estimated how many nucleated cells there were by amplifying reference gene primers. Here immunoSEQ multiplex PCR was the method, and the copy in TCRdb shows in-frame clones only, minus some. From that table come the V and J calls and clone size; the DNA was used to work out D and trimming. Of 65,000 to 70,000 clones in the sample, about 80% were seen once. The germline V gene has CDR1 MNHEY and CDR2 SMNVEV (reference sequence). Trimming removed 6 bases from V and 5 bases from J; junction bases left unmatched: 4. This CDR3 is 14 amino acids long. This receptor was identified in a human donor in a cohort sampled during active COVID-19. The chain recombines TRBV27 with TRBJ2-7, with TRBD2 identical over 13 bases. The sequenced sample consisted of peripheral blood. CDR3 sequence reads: CASRRTSGSNEQYF. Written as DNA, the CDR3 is TGTGCCAGCAGACGGACTAGCGGGAGTAACGAGCAGTACTTC.